This TCR beta chain was recovered during a study of patients and donors after allogeneic stem cell transplantation. MiXCR, applied by TCRdb to the RT-PCR reads, yields one record per CDR3 protein. The sample carries roughly 960,000 distinct CDR3 sequences, around 17% recorded once. This receptor was taken from a human donor who was either an allogeneic HSCT recipient or a stem cell or donor lymphocyte infusion donor (not recorded which). It is not recorded whose cells these are; they may come from a transplant donor. Sequencing was done on a sample of blood, either unsorted or a sorted T cell fraction (not recorded which).

The CDR3 sequence is CASSLEVGLAYNSPLHF. Here the CDR3 DNA reads TGTGCCAGCAGTTTAGAGGTCGGGTTAGCCTATAATTCACCCCTCCACTTT. The chain is built from TRBV12-3 or TRBV12-4 and TRBJ1-6; no clear D gene. This CDR3 has 17 residues. With 1 base removed from V and 2 bases from J, the gap between germline ends came to 12 bases.